Following are 23 T cell receptor beta chains from one sample sequenced in a study of shared clonotypes between healthy human individuals. Naive CD8 cells lacked CD45RO, underwent positive selection for CCR7 and left out terminally differentiated effector memory CD45RA+ cells. Sequencing used immunoSEQ multiplex PCR; TCRdb keeps in-frame clones, though not all of them. This table holds 560,000 or so clones, approximately 96% found once. Sequenced sample: naive CD8+ T cells sorted from blood. Every receptor here comes from a woman in her 30s in good health.

This chain connects TRBV7-6 to TRBJ2-5; 9 bases map to TRBD2. V was clipped by 2 bases and J by 2 bases; unmatched bases: 3. CDR3 length: 15 amino acids. The germline gives CDR1 SGHVS, CDR2 FNYEAQ. CDR3 region: CASSLRLAGQETQYF. The CDR3 DNA reads as TGTGCCAGCAGCTTACGGCTAGCGGGACAAGAGACCCAGTACTTC.

The chain couples TRBV10-3 to TRBJ1-1; D might be TRBD1 (5 bases). Germline V lookup: CDR1 ENHRY, CDR2 SYGVKD. V lost 4 bases and J 2 bases, leaving 11 bases between the germline ends. The CDR3 extends over 14 amino acids. The CDR3 DNA follows: TGTGCCATCAGTGCGGAGGGGATAAACACTGAAGCTTTCTTT. This sequence encodes CAISAEGINTEAFF.

V is TRBV7-9 and J is TRBJ2-3; D remains unclear. The CDR3 is made up of 13 amino acids. V was trimmed by 8 bases and J by 2 bases, leaving 11 bases between them. The germline V gene encodes CDR1 SEHNR and CDR2 FQNEAQ (reference sequence). Here the CDR3 DNA reads TGTGCCAGCCTAGGGTTGGACACAGATACGCAGTATTTT. This gives the protein CASLGLDTDTQYF.

The V and J genes are TRBV9 and TRBJ2-2; possible D gene TRBD2, 5 bases. Germline CDR1 is SGDLS and CDR2 is YYNGEE. Trimming stripped 5 bases from V and 0 bases from J, with 14 bases between. This CDR3 contains 16 residues. The CDR3 here is CASSDLAGTNTGELFF. The CDR3, as DNA: TGTGCCAGCAGTGACCTTGCGGGTACGAACACCGGGGAGCTGTTTTTT.

The rearrangement uses TRBV28 and TRBJ1-1; D gene unclear. The CDR3 extends over 13 amino acids. Germline-derived CDR1 and CDR2 are MDHEN and SYDVKM. The ends were cut back, 3 bases at V and 3 bases at J, with 8 bases in the middle. In DNA, the CDR3 is TGTGCCAGCAGTTTTGGTAAAGACACTGAAGCTTTCTTT. It specifies CASSFGKDTEAFF.

The chain employs TRBV5-4 and TRBJ2-7; D possibly corresponds to TRBD2 (6 bases). The length of the CDR3 is 13 residues. Germline V gene data show CDR1 as SGHNT and CDR2 as YYREEE (reference sequence). V shed 3 bases and J shed 2 bases, with 9 bases lying between them. The CDR3 DNA follows: TGTGCCAGCAGCTCGGGGGACGCCTACGAGCAGTACTTC. Its protein product is CASSSGDAYEQYF.

The CDR3 DNA sequence: TGTGCCAGCAGGGGATTGGGCGGGGAGCTGTTTTTT. Its translation is CASRGLGGELFF. The genes are TRBV6-1 and TRBJ2-2; D gene unclear. V was cut by 6 bases and J by 7 bases, with 9 bases left in between. The CDR3 spans 12 residues. The germline V gene has CDR1 MNHNS and CDR2 SASEGT.

The chain has TRBV6-1 and TRBJ2-2; TRBD2 agrees at 14 bases. Trimming at V came to 3 bases and at J to 6 bases, leaving 6 bases not matched to a gene. CDR3 length equals 17 residues. CDR1 MNHNS and CDR2 SASEGT come from the germline V gene. The CDR3 loop reads CASSDPGLAGAAGELFF. The CDR3, as DNA: TGTGCCAGCAGTGATCCGGGACTAGCGGGAGCGGCCGGGGAGCTGTTTTTT.

V and J are TRBV2 and TRBJ2-7; 8 nucleotides line up with TRBD2. The CDR3 totals 14 residues. The junction had 7 bases not matched to a gene; V was cut back by 3 bases and J by 6 bases. Looked up from germline, CDR1 is SNHLY and CDR2 is FYNNEI. The CDR3 reads CASSERIAGLEQYF. In DNA, the CDR3 is TGTGCCAGCAGTGAGCGGATAGCGGGACTCGAGCAGTACTTC.

Here the CDR3 reads CASATRDSNQPQHF. As DNA, the CDR3 is TGTGCCAGTGCGACCCGGGACAGCAATCAGCCCCAGCATTTT. V gene TRBV19 combines with J gene TRBJ1-5; D may be TRBD1 (5 bases). The CDR3 spans 14 residues. Germline values: CDR1 LNHDA, CDR2 SQIVND (reference sequence). V dropped 8 bases and J dropped 1 base, with 12 bases sitting between them. The entire variable domain, with the rest obtained from reference TRBV19 and TRBJ1-5, is as follows: DGGITQSPKYLFRKEGQNVTLSCEQNLNHDAMYWYRQDPGQGLRLIYYSQIVNDFQKGDIAEGYSVSREKKESFPLTVTSAQKNPTAFYLCASATRDSNQPQHFGDGTRLSIL.

As regards this clone: Additional DNA sequences in this sample encode the identical CDR3. The chain has TRBV5-1 and TRBJ2-1, with D perhaps matching TRBD2 (6 bases). Trimming pared 0 bases from V and 13 bases from J, leaving 8 bases between. The CDR3 runs 11 residues. Germline V gene data show CDR1 as SGHRS and CDR2 as YFSETQ. The CDR3 coding sequence is TGCGCCAGCAGCTTGGGGCGGGAACAGTTCTTC. It is translated as CASSLGREQFF.

The chain has TRBV2 and TRBJ2-1, with D perhaps matching TRBD2 (5 bases). CDR3 size: 17 residues. Trimming took 6 bases from V and 0 from J, leaving 18 bases between them. The V gene's germline CDR1 is SNHLY and CDR2 FYNNEI. CDR3 sequence (DNA): TGTGCCAGCAGACTCTTGGGAGCGTCGAGCTCCTACAATGAGCAGTTCTTC. Amino acids: CASRLLGASSSYNEQFF.

Points on this clone: Within the sample, other DNA sequences also encode this same CDR3. V is TRBV19 and J is TRBJ2-7; 9 positions agree with TRBD2. CDR1 is LNHDA, CDR2 SQIVND, per germline (reference sequence). V gave up 3 bases and J gave up 0 bases; unmatched junction bases: 3. This CDR3 has 15 amino acids. Here the CDR3 DNA reads TGTGCCAGTAGTATTAGTAGCGGGAGCTCCTACGAGCAGTACTTC. Amino acids: CASSISSGSSYEQYF.

The chain couples TRBV7-9 to TRBJ1-1, with 8 bases identical to TRBD1. The CDR3 has 15 residues. The J segment lost 2 bases and the V segment lost 5 bases, leaving 7 bases of the junction unmatched. Germline values: CDR1 SEHNR, CDR2 FQNEAQ (reference sequence). The CDR3 DNA reads TGTGCCAGCAGCCCCTCCGGGACAGGTAACACTGAAGCTTTCTTT. It encodes CASSPSGTGNTEAFF.

The V and J genes are TRBV19 and TRBJ1-5, with D perhaps TRBD1 (5 bases). Trimming took 6 bases from V and 0 from J, leaving 21 bases between them. Germline-derived CDR1 and CDR2 are LNHDA and SQIVND (reference sequence). The CDR3 totals 18 residues. Here the CDR3 DNA reads TGTGCCAGTAGAAGACGGAGGGTCGGGGCTTATAGCAATCAGCCCCAGCATTTT. Protein sequence: CASRRRRVGAYSNQPQHF.

The rearrangement joins TRBV28 to TRBJ1-3; D remains unclear. This CDR3 comprises 15 residues. In germline, CDR1 is MDHEN, CDR2 SYDVKM. Trimming removed 3 bases from V and 2 bases from J, with 11 bases in between. The CDR3 nucleotides are TGTGCCAGCAGTTTCCTAGGATCGCCTGGAAACACCATATATTTT. Protein sequence: CASSFLGSPGNTIYF.

The chain joins TRBV5-6 to TRBJ1-1; possible D gene TRBD1, 5 bases. The CDR3 contains 16 residues. Trimming stripped 4 bases from V and 1 base from J, with 17 bases between. Germline V CDR1 and CDR2: SGHDT, YYEEEE. The DNA for the CDR3 is TGTGCCAGCAGCGATCCCAGACAGCCAGAGAACACTGAAGCTTTCTTT. It encodes CASSDPRQPENTEAFF.

This chain links TRBV7-9 with TRBJ2-1, with 8 positions matching TRBD1. Per the germline V gene, CDR1 is SEHNR and CDR2 is FQNEAQ (reference sequence). Germline trimming cut 2 bases from V and 4 bases from J; bases unmatched to any gene: 4. The CDR3 has 15 residues. The CDR3 sequence: CASSLSDREYNEQFF. In nucleotides, the CDR3 is TGTGCCAGCAGCTTATCGGACAGGGAATACAATGAGCAGTTCTTC. The full variable domain, in which reference TRBV7-9 and TRBJ2-1 provide the parts outside the CDR3, is DTGVSQNPRHKITKRGQNVTFRCDPISEHNRLYWYRQTLGQGPEFLTYFQNEAQLEKSRLLSDRFSAERPKGSFSTLEIQRTEQGDSAMYLCASSLSDREYNEQFFGPGTRLTVL.

The rearrangement links TRBV15 to TRBJ2-1, with D unclear. Deletions cut 0 bases from V and 4 bases from J, with 4 bases between. Per the germline V gene, CDR1 is LNHNV and CDR2 is YYDKDF (reference sequence). The CDR3 loop spans 13 amino acids. The CDR3 here is CATSRDDYNEQFF. CDR3 bases: TGTGCCACCAGCAGAGACGATTACAATGAGCAGTTCTTC.

On this clone itself: An end of the junction differs from the germline gene, which may be a read error. The rearrangement links TRBV6-1 to TRBJ2-7; possible D gene TRBD1, 6 bases. The germline CDR1 and CDR2 sequences are MNHNS and SASEGT. This CDR3 comprises 13 residues. The chain's CDR3 is CASSESSWTVATF. The CDR3 bases are TGTGCCAGCAGTGAAAGCTCGTGGACAGTTGCCACTTTC.

This rearrangement joins TRBV4-2 to TRBJ1-5; D not certain. Germline values: CDR1 LGHNA, CDR2 YNFKEQ. Trimming removed 0 bases at V and 3 bases at J, with 18 bases between. The CDR3 totals 18 residues. CDR3 region: CASSQEMASIGNNQPQHF. CDR3 in DNA: TGTGCCAGCAGCCAAGAGATGGCGTCTATCGGAAACAATCAGCCCCAGCATTTT.

With regard to this clone: An end of the junction differs from the germline gene, which may be a read error. The same CDR3 is also encoded by other DNA sequences in this sample. The V gene is TRBV27, the J gene TRBJ1-1, with a possible D match to TRBD1 (5 bases). The CDR3 spans 13 residues. Germline V gene data show CDR1 as MNHEY and CDR2 as SMNVEV (reference sequence). The DNA for the CDR3 is TGTGCCAGCAGCGGGGAGGAGGGGAGGGAAGCCTTCTTT. Protein sequence: CASSGEEGREAFF.

CDR3: CASSVGWTAQETQYF. The CDR3 DNA reads as TGCGCCAGCAGCGTTGGGTGGACGGCACAAGAGACCCAGTACTTC. The V gene is TRBV5-1, the J gene TRBJ2-5; D not certain. CDR1 and CDR2 from the germline V gene are SGHRS and YFSETQ. V lost 4 bases, J lost 2 bases, and 15 bases lay in between. CDR3 length: 15 residues.